These T cell receptor beta chains were read from a single sample in a study of blood T cells in healthy people across ages. TCRdb re-derived calls from the 5' RACE reads in MiXCR, one entry per CDR3 protein. The sample lists 980,000 or so distinct CDR3 sequences, around 49% occurring once. The sample consisted of blood. These TCRs come from a man in his thirties or forties in good health. Each CDR3 is given with its conserved first and last residue. The D gene is left open where the match is weak. Not every row has a clone size; where given, it reads once, few, many or a size class.

>NA|NA|TRBJ2-3|TRBV6-5
CASSNSGAPTDTQYF
TGTGCCAGCAGTAATTCCGGGGCGCCCACAGATACGCAGTATTTT
>TRBD1|once|TRBJ2-7|TRBV12-3/TRBV12-4
CAIQTGGWYEQYF
TGTGCCATCCAGACAGGGGGATGGTACGAGCAGTACTTC
>TRBD2|few|TRBJ2-7|TRBV29-1
CSVEVRKYLSPDGRIYEQYF
TGCAGCGTTGAAGTTCGGAAATACCTCTCACCCGACGGGAGGATCTACGAGCAGTACTTC
>NA|few|TRBJ2-7|TRBV20-1
CSASAPGHSYEQYF
TGCAGTGCTAGTGCCCCGGGGCACTCCTACGAGCAGTACTTC
>NA|few|TRBJ2-7|TRBV27
CASSPLTSYEQYF
TGTGCCAGCAGTCCCCTTACATCCTACGAGCAGTACTTC
>NA|NA|TRBJ1-5|TRBV6-2/TRBV6-3
CATKGDSNQPQHF
TGTGCCACTAAGGGTGATAGCAATCAGCCCCAGCATTTT
>TRBD1|NA|TRBJ2-7|TRBV2
CASSSGQGLGHEQYF
TGTGCCAGCAGTTCGGGACAGGGGTTAGGACACGAGCAGTACTTC
>NA|few|TRBJ2-1|TRBV7-2
CASSLNFNEQFF
TGTGCCAGCAGTTTAAATTTCAATGAGCAGTTCTTC
>TRBD1|few|TRBJ2-1|TRBV3-1
CASSQQGTGYNEQFF
TGTGCCAGCAGCCAACAAGGGACAGGGTACAATGAGCAGTTCTTC
>NA|many|TRBJ1-2|TRBV4-2
CASSGHSQVNYGYTF
TGTGCCAGCAGCGGGCACAGCCAAGTTAACTATGGCTACACCTTC
>NA|few|TRBJ2-3|TRBV20-1
CSARLFRTSSPTDTQYF
TGCAGTGCTAGACTCTTTAGGACCTCAAGCCCCACAGATACGCAGTATTTT
>NA|few|TRBJ2-5|TRBV20-1
CSARESETQYF
TGCAGTGCTAGAGAATCCGAGACCCAGTACTTC
>NA|NA|TRBJ2-3|TRBV5-1
CASSLVAGTRTDTQYF
TGCGCCAGCAGCTTGGTGGCGGGTACCCGCACAGATACGCAGTATTTT
>TRBD2|NA|TRBJ2-7|TRBV7-6
CASSLSGGAFYNEQYF
TGTGCCAGCAGCCTTAGCGGGGGGGCATTCTACAATGAGCAGTACTTC
>NA|few|TRBJ1-1|TRBV6-5
CASSYSTGITGDTEAFF
TGTGCCAGCAGTTACTCTACAGGGATTACGGGAGACACTGAAGCTTTCTTT
>NA|NA|TRBJ2-4|TRBV27
CASSSGLLAKNIQYF
TGTGCCAGCAGTTCCGGACTACTAGCCAAAAACATTCAGTACTTC
>NA|few|TRBJ2-3|TRBV30
CAWSVPMTSRYF
TGTGCCTGGAGTGTACCCATGACTAGTCGGTATTTT
>TRBD1|few|TRBJ2-1|TRBV7-2
CASSHTGTDVYNEQFF
TGTGCCAGCAGCCATACCGGGACAGATGTATACAATGAGCAGTTCTTC
>NA|NA|TRBJ2-7|TRBV18
CASSPKENEQYF
TGTGCCAGCTCACCTAAGGAAAACGAGCAGTACTTC
>TRBD2|NA|TRBJ2-4|TRBV7-9
CAGSSGLAGPLAKNIQYF
TGTGCCGGCAGCTCAGGACTAGCGGGACCACTAGCCAAAAACATTCAGTACTTC
>NA|NA|TRBJ2-5|TRBV20-1
CSARTVQETQYF
TGCAGTGCTAGGACAGTCCAAGAGACCCAGTACTTC
>NA|few|TRBJ1-2|TRBV4-2
CASSQDGYPNYGYTF
TGTGCCAGCAGCCAAGACGGGTATCCTAACTATGGCTACACCTTC
>NA|NA|TRBJ1-2|TRBV27
CASSSSGGYTF
TGTGCCAGCAGTAGTTCGGGTGGCTACACCTTC
>TRBD1|once|TRBJ1-1|TRBV9
CASSIGTGGLHTEAFF
TGTGCCAGCAGCATCGGGACAGGGGGACTCCACACTGAAGCTTTCTTT
>TRBD1|NA|TRBJ2-5|TRBV5-1
CASRGDRGQETQYF
TGCGCCAGCAGGGGGGACAGGGGCCAAGAGACCCAGTACTTC
>NA|few|TRBJ1-2|TRBV4-3
CASSQDLSDGYTF
TGCGCCAGCAGCCAAGATCTTTCTGATGGCTACACCTTC
>NA|NA|TRBJ2-1|TRBV24-1
CATSSQGIYNEQFF
TGTGCCACCAGTTCCCAGGGGATTTACAATGAGCAGTTCTTC
>NA|few|TRBJ2-5|TRBV7-8
CASSFRRTQETQYF
TGTGCCAGCAGCTTCCGACGGACTCAAGAGACCCAGTACTTC
>NA|NA|TRBJ2-7|TRBV7-2
CASSLFPGVYEQYF
TGTGCCAGCAGCTTATTCCCGGGGGTCTACGAGCAGTACTTC
>TRBD1|few|TRBJ2-7|TRBV9
CASSGPGTVDYEQYF
TGTGCCAGCAGCGGTCCCGGGACAGTGGACTACGAGCAGTACTTC
>TRBD1|few|TRBJ2-3|TRBV4-1
CASSQGVGQGYTDTQYF
TGCGCCAGCAGCCAAGGGGTAGGACAGGGGTACACAGATACGCAGTATTTT
>NA|NA|TRBJ2-1|TRBV3-1
CASSRDSSYNGQFF
TGTGCCAGCAGCCGCGATAGCTCCTACAATGGGCAGTTCTTC
>TRBD1|NA|TRBJ1-2|TRBV2
CASRSIGDRALANYGYTF
TGTGCCAGCCGGAGTATCGGGGACAGGGCTTTAGCTAACTATGGCTACACCTTC
>NA|once|TRBJ1-5|TRBV5-1
CASSLDHENQPQHF
TGCGCCAGCAGCTTGGATCACGAAAATCAGCCCCAGCATTTT
>TRBD2|few|TRBJ2-7|TRBV20-1
CSARDVTSGTYEQYF
TGCAGTGCTAGAGATGTGACTAGCGGAACTTACGAGCAGTACTTC
>NA|NA|TRBJ2-4|TRBV28
CASSLVTALAKNIQYF
TGTGCCAGCAGTTTGGTGACAGCGCTAGCCAAAAACATTCAGTACTTC
>TRBD2|few|TRBJ2-4|TRBV29-1
CSGGGSAKNIQYF
TGCAGCGGGGGGGGTTCGGCCAAAAACATTCAGTACTTC
>NA|NA|TRBJ2-3|TRBV6-4
CASSDSPGDTQYF
TGTGCCAGCAGTGACTCTCCAGGGGATACGCAGTATTTT
>NA|NA|TRBJ1-2|TRBV12-3/TRBV12-4
CASSLDPGSGYTF
TGTGCCAGCAGTTTAGACCCGGGGAGTGGCTACACCTTC
>NA|few|TRBJ2-1|TRBV20-1
CSARPIGDGAYNEQFF
TGCAGTGCTAGACCGATAGGGGATGGTGCCTACAATGAGCAGTTCTTC
>NA|NA|TRBJ2-1|TRBV27
CASSGWGPTSYNEQFF
TGTGCCAGCAGCGGGTGGGGGCCAACGTCCTACAATGAGCAGTTCTTC
>TRBD2|few|TRBJ2-3|TRBV4-2
CASSQDSVVAGGADTQYF
TGTGCCAGCAGCCAAGATTCCGTGGTAGCGGGAGGGGCAGATACGCAGTATTTT
>TRBD1|NA|TRBJ1-4|TRBV5-8
CASSAGTEREKLFF
TGTGCCAGCAGCGCCGGGACAGAACGGGAAAAACTGTTTTTT
>NA|NA|TRBJ1-3|TRBV6-5
CASSRDFGNTIYF
TGTGCCAGCAGCCGCGATTTTGGAAACACCATATATTTT
>NA|NA|TRBJ2-3|TRBV20-1
CSRDERDTQYF
TGCAGTCGGGACGAGCGGGATACGCAGTATTTT
>TRBD1|NA|TRBJ2-1|TRBV28
CARDPGQGYNEQFF
TGTGCCAGGGACCCCGGACAGGGGTACAATGAGCAGTTCTTC
>NA|NA|TRBJ1-5|TRBV27
CASSLGGGLGNRPQHF
TGTGCCAGCAGTTTGGGTGGGGGGCTCGGCAATCGGCCCCAGCATTTT
>NA|NA|TRBJ1-4|TRBV2
CASSEAWAGEKLFF
TGTGCCAGCAGTGAAGCGTGGGCAGGTGAAAAACTGTTTTTT
>NA|NA|TRBJ2-4|TRBV28
CASSRRTVAKNIQYF
TGTGCCAGCAGTCGTCGGACCGTGGCCAAAAACATTCAGTACTTC
>TRBD1|NA|TRBJ1-6|TRBV5-1
CASSSRDRGRVKNSPPHF
TGCGCCAGCAGCTCCCGGGACAGGGGGCGAGTTAAGAATTCGCCCCCCCACTTT